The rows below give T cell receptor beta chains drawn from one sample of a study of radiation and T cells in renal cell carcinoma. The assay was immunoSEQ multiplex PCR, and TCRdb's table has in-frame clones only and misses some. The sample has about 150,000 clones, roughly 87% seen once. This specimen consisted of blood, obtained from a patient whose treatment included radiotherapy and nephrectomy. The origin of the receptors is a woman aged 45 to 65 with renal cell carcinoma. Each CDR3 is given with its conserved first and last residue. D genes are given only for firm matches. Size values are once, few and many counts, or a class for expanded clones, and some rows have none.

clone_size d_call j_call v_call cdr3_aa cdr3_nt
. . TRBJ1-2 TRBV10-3 CAISEDVRYGYTF TGTGCCATCAGTGAGGACGTACGCTATGGCTACACCTTC
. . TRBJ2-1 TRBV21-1 CASSMGNGGAINEQFF TGTGCCAGCAGCATGGGGAACGGGGGGGCCATCAATGAGCAGTTCTTC
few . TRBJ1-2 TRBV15 CATSRDFRQAQNYGYTF TGTGCCACCAGCAGAGATTTTCGGCAGGCTCAGAACTATGGCTACACCTTC
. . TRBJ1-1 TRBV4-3 CASSQGVLGGTEAFF TGCGCCAGCAGCCAAGGGGTCCTGGGGGGCACTGAAGCTTTCTTT
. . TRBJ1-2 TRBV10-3 CAISESSNYGYTF TGTGCCATCAGTGAGTCGTCCAACTATGGCTACACCTTC
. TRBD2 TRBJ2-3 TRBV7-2 CASSAPRLAGGPMDTQYF TGTGCCAGCAGCGCCCCCCGACTAGCGGGGGGCCCTATGGATACGCAGTATTTT
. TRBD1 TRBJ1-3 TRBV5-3 CARSPDRGSGNTIYF TGTGCCAGAAGCCCGGACAGGGGTTCTGGAAACACCATATATTTT
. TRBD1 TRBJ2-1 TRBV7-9 CASSLIGQGVEFF TGTGCCAGCAGCCTAATTGGACAGGGGGTTGAGTTCTTC
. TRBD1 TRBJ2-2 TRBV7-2 CASSLLQGGNTGELFF TGTGCCAGCAGCTTATTACAGGGGGGAAACACCGGGGAGCTGTTTTTT
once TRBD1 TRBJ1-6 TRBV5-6 CASSSDRGNSPLHF TGTGCCAGCAGCTCGGACAGGGGTAATTCACCCCTCCACTTT
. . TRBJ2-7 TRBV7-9 CASTPVLTYEQYF TGTGCCAGCACCCCGGTACTGACCTACGAGCAGTACTTC
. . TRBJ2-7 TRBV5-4 CASSLAGRSYEQYF TGTGCCAGCAGCTTGGCGGGGCGCTCCTACGAGCAGTACTTC
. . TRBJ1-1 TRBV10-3 CAISESTGINTEAFF TGTGCCATCAGTGAGTCAACAGGGATAAACACTGAAGCTTTCTTT
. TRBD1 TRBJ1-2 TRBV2 CASSEALQTGGNYGYTF TGTGCCAGCAGTGAAGCGCTTCAGACAGGGGGTAACTATGGCTACACCTTC
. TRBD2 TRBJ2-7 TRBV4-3 CASSQDRVGGTASYEQYF TGCGCCAGCAGCCAAGATAGGGTCGGGGGGACGGCATCCTACGAGCAGTACTTC
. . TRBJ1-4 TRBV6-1 CASSERSLGEKLFF TGTGCCAGCAGTGAACGGTCGTTGGGCGAAAAACTGTTTTTT
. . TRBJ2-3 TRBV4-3 CASSQGQGVGGKDTQYF TGCGCCAGCAGCCAAGGGCAAGGAGTAGGAGGGAAGGATACGCAGTATTTT
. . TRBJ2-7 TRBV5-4 CASSWWAESYEQYF TGTGCCAGCAGCTGGTGGGCAGAATCCTACGAGCAGTACTTC
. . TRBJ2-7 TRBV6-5 CASSYDDSSYEQYF TGTGCCAGCAGTTACGACGACAGCTCCTACGAGCAGTACTTC
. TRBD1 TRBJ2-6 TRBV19 CASTQDRGLGGANVLTF TGTGCCAGTACCCAGGACAGGGGGCTGGGTGGGGCCAACGTCCTGACTTTC
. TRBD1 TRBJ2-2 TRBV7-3 CASSRDRGHTGELFF TGTGCCAGCAGCCGCGACAGGGGGCACACCGGGGAGCTGTTTTTT
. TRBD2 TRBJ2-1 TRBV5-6 CASSLNVGGSLYNEQFF TGTGCCAGCAGCCTCAATGTGGGGGGGTCCCTATACAATGAGCAGTTCTTC
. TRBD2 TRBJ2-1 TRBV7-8 CASSLGSLRRGGRNEQFF TGTGCCAGCAGCTTAGGGAGTTTGAGGCGGGGGGGCCGCAATGAGCAGTTCTTC
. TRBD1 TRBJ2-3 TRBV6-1 CASKTDRAADTQYF TGTGCCAGCAAGACCGACAGGGCGGCAGATACGCAGTATTTT
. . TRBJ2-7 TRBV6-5 CASSYQTEYEQYF TGTGCCAGCAGTTATCAAACGGAATACGAGCAGTACTTC
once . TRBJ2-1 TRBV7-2 CASSLVIGGEQFF TGTGCCAGCAGCTTAGTAATAGGGGGTGAGCAGTTCTTC
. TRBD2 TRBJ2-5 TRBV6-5 CASSSGTSGGQETQYF TGTGCCAGCAGTTCCGGAACTAGCGGGGGCCAAGAGACCCAGTACTTC
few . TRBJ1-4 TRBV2 CASRHDSEKLFF TGTGCCAGCAGGCATGACTCGGAAAAACTGTTTTTT
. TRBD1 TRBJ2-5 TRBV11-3 CASSRGQGWEETQYF TGTGCCAGCAGCCGGGGACAGGGCTGGGAAGAGACCCAGTACTTC
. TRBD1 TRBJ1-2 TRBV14 CASSPDRVYGYTF TGTGCCAGCAGTCCGGACAGGGTCTATGGCTACACCTTC
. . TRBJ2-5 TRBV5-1 CASSLTPGGETQYF TGCGCCAGCAGCTTGACGCCTGGTGGCGAGACCCAGTACTTC
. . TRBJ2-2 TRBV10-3 CAISEGDGIGELFF TGTGCCATCAGTGAAGGGGATGGTATCGGGGAGCTGTTTTTT
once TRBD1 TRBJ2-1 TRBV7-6 CASSLETGVWNEQFF TGTGCCAGCAGCTTAGAGACAGGGGTGTGGAATGAGCAGTTCTTC
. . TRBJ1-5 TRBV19 CASSTRTAFLSNQPQHF TGTGCCAGTAGTACCAGGACAGCCTTCCTTAGCAATCAGCCCCAGCATTTT
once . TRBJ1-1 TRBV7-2 CASSVPTGTPEAFF TGTGCCAGCAGCGTCCCAACAGGGACCCCTGAAGCTTTCTTT
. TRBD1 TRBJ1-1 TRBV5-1 CASSAAGQAGPEAFF TGCGCCAGCAGCGCCGCGGGACAGGCTGGGCCTGAAGCTTTCTTT
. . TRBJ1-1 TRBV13 CASSLGVGNSLF TGTGCCAGCAGCTTAGGCGTAGGGAACAGCCTTTTT
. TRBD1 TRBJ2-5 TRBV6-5 CASRMDRVETQYF TGTGCCAGCAGAATGGACAGGGTAGAGACCCAGTACTTC
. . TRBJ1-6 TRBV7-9 CASSLSGSDSPLHF TGTGCCAGCAGCTTGTCAGGGTCCGATTCACCCCTCCACTTT
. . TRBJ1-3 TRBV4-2 CASSPQGLPSGNTIYF TGTGCCAGCAGCCCACAAGGTCTACCCTCTGGAAACACCATATATTTT
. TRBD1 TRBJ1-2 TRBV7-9 CASSLGDRAKYGYTF TGTGCCAGCAGCTTAGGGGACAGGGCGAAGTATGGCTACACCTTC
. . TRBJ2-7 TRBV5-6 CASSQDRAYEQYF TGTGCCAGCAGCCAGGACAGAGCCTACGAGCAGTACTTC
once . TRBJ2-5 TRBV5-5 CASSLEGHIQETQYF TGTGCCAGCAGCTTGGAGGGGCATATCCAAGAGACCCAGTACTTC
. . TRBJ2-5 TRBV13 CASSFEVQETQYF TGTGCCAGCAGCTTTGAGGTACAAGAGACCCAGTACTTC
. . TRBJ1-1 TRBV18 CASSPPSMVAFF TGTGCCAGCTCACCACCAAGCATGGTGGCTTTCTTT
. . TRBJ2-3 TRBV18 CASSPRDAGSPGLSTQYF TGTGCCAGCTCACCGCGGGACGCTGGGTCTCCGGGGCTATCTACGCAGTATTTT
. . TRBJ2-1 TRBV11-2 CASSLVHLTGYEQFF TGTGCCAGCAGCTTAGTTCACCTTACGGGATATGAGCAGTTCTTC
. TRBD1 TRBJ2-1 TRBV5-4 CASSFTGGSNEQFF TGTGCCAGCAGCTTCACAGGGGGCTCCAATGAGCAGTTCTTC
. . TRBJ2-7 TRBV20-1 CSASLGEQYF TGCAGTGCTAGTTTGGGGGAGCAGTACTTC
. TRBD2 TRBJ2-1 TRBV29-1 CSVESPLAGEYNEQFF TGCAGCGTTGAAAGCCCACTAGCGGGAGAATACAATGAGCAGTTCTTC
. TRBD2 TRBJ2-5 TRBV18 CASSSTSGGSKETQYF TGTGCCAGCTCGTCGACTAGCGGGGGGAGTAAGGAGACCCAGTACTTC
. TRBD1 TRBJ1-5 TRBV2 CASRGQGIANQPQHF TGTGCCAGCAGGGGACAGGGAATAGCCAATCAGCCCCAGCATTTT